Listed here is a single T cell receptor (beta chain). Its specificity is unknown. Trimming took 3 bases from V and 4 from J; bases not matched to a gene: 5. From germline, CDR1 is KGHSH and CDR2 LQKENI. This CDR3 spans 15 amino acids. The source of the sample is a study of T cells after yellow fever vaccination. Points from the study as a whole: The secondary T-cell response peaked on day 5, not day 15, but was weaker. The booster saw the reappearance of most primary-vaccination clones (approximately 97% CD4, less than 90% CD8).

TCRdb itself ran the 5' RACE reads through MiXCR, one entry per CDR3 protein. Among some 560,000 distinct CDR3 sequences, about a sixth were seen once, and the ten largest hold roughly 17%. The source is a man aged 18 to 30 who received the YFV17D yellow fever vaccine. The sequences come from PBMCs, collected about 5 days after the first yellow fever vaccination. The chain carries TRBV18 and TRBJ2-5; 10 bases line up with TRBD1. The DNA for the CDR3 is TGTGCCAGCTCACCCGACAGGGGGCGAGGAGAGACCCAGTACTTC. Its translation is CASSPDRGRGETQYF.